A selection of T cell receptor beta chains follows, all from one sample in a study of OX40 agonist ivuxolimab in advanced cancers. The data were produced by immunoSEQ multiplex PCR, yet TCRdb's version contains in-frame clones alone and is incomplete. Among over 85,000 clones, more than 85% were seen once, and the ten largest hold 0.25% to 0.3%. This specimen consisted of CD4+ or CD8+ T cells sorted from blood, obtained in a trial of the OX40 agonist ivuxolimab. The origin of the receptors is an adult with an advanced solid tumor such as melanoma, head and neck, liver or kidney cancer. Each CDR3 is given with its conserved first and last residue. D genes are given only for firm matches. Size is stated for part of the rows, as once, few or many counts, or as a class when the clone is expanded.

j_gene | v_gene | abundance | d_gene | CDR3nt | CDR3aa
TRBJ2-7 | TRBV11-2 | - | - | TGTGCCAGCAGCAAACAGGGATTTAATCCCTACGAGCAGTACTTC | CASSKQGFNPYEQYF
TRBJ2-6 | TRBV18 | - | TRBD1 | TGTGCCAGCTCAGCCCAGGGGGCTGGGGCCAACGTCCTGACTTTC | CASSAQGAGANVLTF
TRBJ1-2 | TRBV30 | - | - | TGTGCCTGGAATGTACCAGGGAGGATGGTCTATGGCTACACCTTC | CAWNVPGRMVYGYTF
TRBJ2-3 | TRBV19 | - | - | TGTGCCAGTAGGAGAGGAGTCACAGATACGCAGTATTTT | CASRRGVTDTQYF
TRBJ2-1 | TRBV5-4 | once | TRBD2 | TGTGCCAGCAGCTTGGGGGCTAGCGGGGGATATGAGCAGTTCTTC | CASSLGASGGYEQFF
TRBJ2-7 | TRBV6-5 | - | - | TGTGCCAGCAGTAGAGCCTACGAGCAGTACTTC | CASSRAYEQYF
TRBJ1-5 | TRBV28 | - | TRBD1 | TGTGCCAGCACCTCAACAGGGGCCTCCCCTCAGCCCCAGCATTTT | CASTSTGASPQPQHF
TRBJ2-3 | TRBV5-6 | - | TRBD2 | TGTGCCAGCAGCTTGGCCCGACTAGCGGGAGAGGATAGAGATACGCAGTATTTT | CASSLARLAGEDRDTQYF
TRBJ2-1 | TRBV7-9 | - | - | TGTGCCAGCAGCTTAGGCGTGGGCATTGAGCAGTTCTTC | CASSLGVGIEQFF
TRBJ1-2 | TRBV28 | - | - | TGTGCCAGCAGCCAGCAGGGACGAGGCTACACCTTC | CASSQQGRGYTF
TRBJ2-1 | TRBV7-8 | - | - | TGTGCCAGCAGCTTCAGGAGAATTTCCTACAATGAGCAGTTCTTC | CASSFRRISYNEQFF
TRBJ2-3 | TRBV6-1 | - | TRBD2 | TGTGCCACCGAGTTAATAGCGGGAGGGCAAGATACGCAGTATTTT | CATELIAGGQDTQYF
TRBJ2-3 | TRBV28 | - | TRBD2 | TGTGCCAGCAGGCCTAGCAGCGGGGGGTTCGATACGCAGTATTTT | CASRPSSGGFDTQYF
TRBJ1-2 | TRBV30 | few | - | TGTGCCTGGAGTGGGTCAGTGAAAGGTGGCTACACCTTC | CAWSGSVKGGYTF
TRBJ1-5 | TRBV28 | once | - | TGTGCCAGCAGTTTAAGGGGGCCCCAGCATTTT | CASSLRGPQHF
TRBJ2-1 | TRBV5-1 | - | TRBD2 | TGCGCCAGCAGCGAAGGACTAGCGGGGACCTACAATGAGCAGTTCTTC | CASSEGLAGTYNEQFF
TRBJ1-2 | TRBV28 | - | TRBD1 | TGTGCCAGCAGTTTATCAGGGGGCGCCGTTAACTATGGCTACACCTTC | CASSLSGGAVNYGYTF
TRBJ1-4 | TRBV20-1 | once | - | TGCAGTGCTCAGGCCCGAGAAAAACTGTTTTTT | CSAQAREKLFF
TRBJ2-2 | TRBV30 | - | - | TGTGCCTGGAGTAGGACCGGGGAGCTGTTTTTT | CAWSRTGELFF
TRBJ1-1 | TRBV7-2 | - | TRBD1 | TGTGCCAGCAGCAGCAGATGGGAGGGGGCGATCACTGAAGCTTTCTTT | CASSSRWEGAITEAFF
TRBJ1-2 | TRBV6-6 | - | TRBD1 | TGTGCCAGCAGTTACCACCTACAGGGGGCTGAAGGCTACACCTTC | CASSYHLQGAEGYTF
TRBJ1-5 | TRBV2 | - | - | TGTGCCAGCAGTGGGTGGACCGATAGCAATCAGCCCCAGCATTTT | CASSGWTDSNQPQHF
TRBJ1-5 | TRBV5-5 | - | TRBD1 | TGTGCCAGCAGCTTGTGGACAGGGAACAATCAGCCCCAGCATTTT | CASSLWTGNNQPQHF
TRBJ1-5 | TRBV30 | - | TRBD1 | TGTGCCTGGAGTGTGCAGGGGGTCGGGAATCAGCCCCAGCATTTT | CAWSVQGVGNQPQHF
TRBJ2-1 | TRBV7-9 | - | TRBD2 | TGTGCCAGCAGCCCCGCGGGAGGGGATGAGCAGTTCTTC | CASSPAGGDEQFF
TRBJ1-5 | TRBV30 | - | - | TGTGCCTGGAGTGTCCTGGGCCGCAATCAGCCCCAGCATTTT | CAWSVLGRNQPQHF
TRBJ1-1 | TRBV28 | - | - | TGTGCCAGCAGTTTATCATCAGGGCCCGAAGAAGCTTTCTTT | CASSLSSGPEEAFF
TRBJ1-1 | TRBV6-5 | - | - | TGTGCCAGCATTAGTACAGTGAACACTGAAGCTTTCTTT | CASISTVNTEAFF
TRBJ1-2 | TRBV27 | once | TRBD1 | TGTGCCAGCAGTCTACGAGGACGACAGGGGGAGGGCTATGGCTACACCTTC | CASSLRGRQGEGYGYTF
TRBJ2-1 | TRBV25-1 | - | TRBD1 | TGTGCCAGCAGTTTACAGGGGTTGGATGAGCAGTTCTTC | CASSLQGLDEQFF
TRBJ1-3 | TRBV4-3 | - | - | TGCGCCAGCAGCCAAGACGGACGGGACTCTGGAAACACCATATATTTT | CASSQDGRDSGNTIYF
TRBJ2-1 | TRBV18 | - | TRBD2 | TGTGCCAGCTCACCGGGGGGGAACAGTGAGCAGTTCTTC | CASSPGGNSEQFF
TRBJ2-4 | TRBV28 | - | - | TGTGCCAGCACCTTCGGGGAAAACATTCAGTACTTC | CASTFGENIQYF
TRBJ1-1 | TRBV7-6 | - | TRBD1 | TGTGCCAGCAGCCTAGACCCAGGGGGGGAATTAGCTTTCTTT | CASSLDPGGELAFF
TRBJ1-4 | TRBV30 | - | TRBD1 | TGTGCCTGGAGTGTCCCTCCACACAGGGGGGGGAGGGAAAAACTGTTTTTT | CAWSVPPHRGGREKLFF
TRBJ1-3 | TRBV9 | - | - | TGTGCCAGCAGACGGACGAGCTCTGGAAACACCATATATTTT | CASRRTSSGNTIYF
TRBJ1-6 | TRBV27 | - | - | TGTGCCAGCAGTTTCGTTCCCTATAATTCACCCCTCCACTTT | CASSFVPYNSPLHF
TRBJ2-6 | TRBV7-3 | - | TRBD2 | TGTGCCAGCAGCTCAAGCGGGGGCCGCTCTGGGGCCAACGTCCTGACTTTC | CASSSSGGRSGANVLTF
TRBJ1-1 | TRBV5-1 | once | - | TGCGCCAGCAGCCCCGAAAGGGGCTGGGCTGAAGCTTTCTTT | CASSPERGWAEAFF
TRBJ1-2 | TRBV7-9 | - | - | TGTGCCAGCAGCTTTCAAGGCAGCCTCCTACACAACTATGGCTACACCTTC | CASSFQGSLLHNYGYTF
TRBJ2-7 | TRBV25-1 | - | TRBD1 | TGTGCCAGCAGTGCGTCCGGGACAGCAGCCTACGAGCAGTACTTC | CASSASGTAAYEQYF
TRBJ2-3 | TRBV5-6 | - | - | TGTGCCAGCAGCTCATCCACAGATACGCAGTATTTT | CASSSSTDTQYF
TRBJ1-3 | TRBV7-9 | - | - | TGTGCCAGCAGCTTAAGCCTAGGAGGAGCTGGAAACACCATATATTTT | CASSLSLGGAGNTIYF
TRBJ2-4 | TRBV18 | - | - | TGTGCCAGCTCACCAGGGGGCAGAAACATTCAGTACTTC | CASSPGGRNIQYF
TRBJ2-1 | TRBV5-1 | - | TRBD2 | TGCGCCAGCAGCCACGAATTCGGGACTAGCGACTACAATGAGCAGTTCTTC | CASSHEFGTSDYNEQFF
TRBJ1-3 | TRBV7-3 | - | - | TGTGCCAGCAGCTTAATGGGTGGTTCCGGAAACACCATATATTTT | CASSLMGGSGNTIYF
TRBJ1-6 | TRBV28 | - | - | TGTGCCAGCAGCCCTGTTGGAAAAGTCATCGGTAATTCACCCCTCCACTTT | CASSPVGKVIGNSPLHF
TRBJ2-3 | TRBV7-9 | - | - | TGTGCCAGCAGCTTAGCGGATACGCAGTATTTT | CASSLADTQYF
TRBJ2-5 | TRBV7-9 | - | - | TGTGCCAGCAGCTTAGGGGCGGGGGCCCCCCAAGAGACCCAGTACTTC | CASSLGAGAPQETQYF
TRBJ1-1 | TRBV6-1 | - | - | TGTGCCAGCAGTAGGGAGAACACTGAAGCTTTCTTT | CASSRENTEAFF
TRBJ1-1 | TRBV5-1 | - | - | TGCGCCAGCAGCTTGGCTGATACTGAAGCTTTCTTT | CASSLADTEAFF
TRBJ2-5 | TRBV15 | - | - | TGTGCCACCAGCAGAGCTTTCGAGACCCAGTACTTC | CATSRAFETQYF
TRBJ1-5 | TRBV28 | once | - | TGTGCCAGCAGTTTGGGGCAGGAGTATCAGCCCCAGCATTTT | CASSLGQEYQPQHF
TRBJ2-5 | TRBV28 | - | - | TGTGCCAGCACCTCAAGGGGACAATGGGAGACCCAGTACTTC | CASTSRGQWETQYF
TRBJ1-5 | TRBV7-2 | - | - | TGTGCCAGCAGCTTAGGGGGTAGGGGTTTCTCTCAGCCCCAGCATTTT | CASSLGGRGFSQPQHF
TRBJ1-5 | TRBV6-5 | - | - | TGTGCCAGCAGGGATCCTAGAGGCAATCAGCCCCAGCATTTT | CASRDPRGNQPQHF
TRBJ1-6 | TRBV4-3 | - | - | TGCGCCAGCAGCCAAGACGTGGGACGTGCTTCACCCCTCCACTTT | CASSQDVGRASPLHF
TRBJ1-6 | TRBV28 | - | - | TGTGCCAGCAGTTTTACAGGGTGGAATTCACCCCTCCACTTT | CASSFTGWNSPLHF
TRBJ2-5 | TRBV6-5 | - | - | TGTGCCAGCAGTTCCACCGGGACAACTCAAGAGACCCAGTACTTC | CASSSTGTTQETQYF
TRBJ2-3 | TRBV4-2 | - | - | TGTGCCAGCAGCCAAAACACAGATACGCAGTATTTT | CASSQNTDTQYF